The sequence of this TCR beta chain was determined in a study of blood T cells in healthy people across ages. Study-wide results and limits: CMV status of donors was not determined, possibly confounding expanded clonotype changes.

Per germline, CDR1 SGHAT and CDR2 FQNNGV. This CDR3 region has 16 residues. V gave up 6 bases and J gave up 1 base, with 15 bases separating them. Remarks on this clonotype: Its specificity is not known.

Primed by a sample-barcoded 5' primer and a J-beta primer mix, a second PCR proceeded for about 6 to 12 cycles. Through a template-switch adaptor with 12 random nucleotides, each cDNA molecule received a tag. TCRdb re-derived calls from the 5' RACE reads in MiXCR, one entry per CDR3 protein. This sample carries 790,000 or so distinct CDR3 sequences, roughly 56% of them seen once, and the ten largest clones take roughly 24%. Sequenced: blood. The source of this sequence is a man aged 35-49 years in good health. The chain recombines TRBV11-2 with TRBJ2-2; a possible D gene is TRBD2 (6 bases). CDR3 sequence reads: CASRGGGALNTGELFF. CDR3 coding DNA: TGTGCCAGCAGGGGAGGAGGGGCATTGAACACCGGGGAGCTGTTTTTT. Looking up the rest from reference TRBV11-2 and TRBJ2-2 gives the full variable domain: EAGVAQSPRYKIIEKRQSVAFWCNPISGHATLYWYQQILGQGPKLLIQFQNNGVVDDSQLPKDRFSAERLKGVDSTLKIQPAKLEDSAVYLCASRGGGALNTGELFFGEGSRLTVL.